Listed below are T cell receptor beta chains from one sample, sequenced in a study of blood T cell repertoires in COVID-19. TCRdb keeps only in-frame clones here, not all; method: immunoSEQ multiplex PCR. The data contain about 420,000 clones, about 90% of them seen just once; the ten biggest clones take up around 0.92%. The material sequenced was peripheral blood. The receptors were sampled from a man younger than 35 with COVID-19, enrolled during active disease. Both conserved end residues are part of each CDR3. Fields, in order: clone size, J gene, D gene, V gene, CDR3 DNA, CDR3 protein. A D gene is named only where the DNA matches it firmly. Some rows have no size entry. The others give once, few or many, or a class for an expanded clone.

size: -; J: TRBJ2-7; D: TRBD2; V: TRBV11-1; DNA: TGTGCCAGCAGCTACGGGACTAGCGCTGTAGGTGGGCAGTACTTC; CDR3: CASSYGTSAVGGQYF
size: -; J: TRBJ1-4; D: -; V: TRBV2; DNA: TGTGCCAGCCTGAGAGAGGAAAAACTGTTTTTT; CDR3: CASLREEKLFF
size: -; J: TRBJ2-5; D: TRBD2; V: TRBV7-7; DNA: TGTGCTAGCAGCTCGGGACTAGTTGAGACCCAGTACTTC; CDR3: CASSSGLVETQYF
size: -; J: TRBJ2-5; D: TRBD1; V: TRBV5-1; DNA: TGCGCCAGCAGCTTGGGGGGACAGGGGGCAGAGACCCAGTACTTC; CDR3: CASSLGGQGAETQYF
size: -; J: TRBJ2-7; D: -; V: TRBV13; DNA: TGTGCCAGCAGCCTCAGGGGCAGGGGTGATCAGCAGTACTTC; CDR3: CASSLRGRGDQQYF
size: -; J: TRBJ2-3; D: -; V: TRBV7-3; DNA: TGTGCCAGCAGCCCGGGACTTTCTAGCACAGATACGCAGTATTTT; CDR3: CASSPGLSSTDTQYF
size: -; J: TRBJ1-2; D: -; V: TRBV18; DNA: TGTGCCAGCTCACCAGACCTCGAGGGAGATGGCTACACCTTC; CDR3: CASSPDLEGDGYTF
size: -; J: TRBJ2-3; D: TRBD2; V: TRBV30; DNA: TGTGCCTGGGGGACTAGCGGGAGATTCACAGATACGCAGTATTTT; CDR3: CAWGTSGRFTDTQYF
size: -; J: TRBJ2-5; D: -; V: TRBV18; DNA: TGTGCCAGCTCACCGTCACGGGGTGGGGAAGAGACCCAGTACTTC; CDR3: CASSPSRGGEETQYF
size: -; J: TRBJ2-7; D: -; V: TRBV7-8; DNA: TGTGCCAGCAGCCATAAACTATGGGACGAGCAGTACTTC; CDR3: CASSHKLWDEQYF
size: -; J: TRBJ1-2; D: -; V: TRBV2; DNA: TGTGCCAGCAGTGTCGTTGGGGGGATCTATGGCTACACCTTC; CDR3: CASSVVGGIYGYTF
size: -; J: TRBJ2-3; D: -; V: TRBV7-2; DNA: TGTGCCAGCAGCCTACCAGGGGACGCAGATACGCAGTATTTT; CDR3: CASSLPGDADTQYF
size: -; J: TRBJ1-6; D: TRBD1; V: TRBV2; DNA: TGTGCCAGCAGTCGCGGGACAGGGTCGATTTCACCCCTCCACTTT; CDR3: CASSRGTGSISPLHF
size: -; J: TRBJ1-4; D: -; V: TRBV15; DNA: TGTGCCACTCGGCGGGGGTCAACTAATGAAAAACTGTTTTTT; CDR3: CATRRGSTNEKLFF
size: -; J: TRBJ2-7; D: TRBD2; V: TRBV5-1; DNA: TGCGCCAGCAGCTTGGTGACTAGCGGGAGGCCCGAGCAGTACTTC; CDR3: CASSLVTSGRPEQYF
size: -; J: TRBJ1-2; D: TRBD1; V: TRBV6-6; DNA: TGTGCCAGCAGTTACGGGGACAGGGTAACGTCCTATGGCTACACCTTC; CDR3: CASSYGDRVTSYGYTF
size: -; J: TRBJ2-7; D: -; V: TRBV27; DNA: TGTGCCAGCAGTTCAGGGCCCGCCTACGAGCAGTACTTC; CDR3: CASSSGPAYEQYF
size: -; J: TRBJ2-5; D: TRBD2; V: TRBV19; DNA: TGTGCCAGTAGTATCGGAGCACGCCCTCCGGGTTCAACTAGCGGGAGTTTAGAGACCCAGTACTTC; CDR3: CASSIGARPPGSTSGSLETQYF
size: -; J: TRBJ1-5; D: -; V: TRBV23-1; DNA: TGCGCCAGCCGCAACTCAGGGGAGCCCCAGCATTTT; CDR3: CASRNSGEPQHF
size: -; J: TRBJ1-3; D: -; V: TRBV6-5; DNA: TGTGCCAGCAGTTACTCGAAATGGAGCTCTGGAAACACCATATATTTT; CDR3: CASSYSKWSSGNTIYF
size: -; J: TRBJ2-5; D: -; V: TRBV7-9; DNA: TGTGCCAGCAGCTCCATACAGGGTTCTGGGGAGACCCAGTACTTC; CDR3: CASSSIQGSGETQYF
size: -; J: TRBJ2-7; D: TRBD1; V: TRBV29-1; DNA: TGCAGCGTTGAAACTTCCGGACAGGGAATCTACGAGCAGTACTTC; CDR3: CSVETSGQGIYEQYF
size: -; J: TRBJ1-1; D: TRBD1; V: TRBV19; DNA: TGTGCCAGTACACTGACAGGGGCGGACACTGAAGCTTTCTTT; CDR3: CASTLTGADTEAFF
size: -; J: TRBJ1-4; D: -; V: TRBV21-1; DNA: TGTGCCAGCAGCAAAGCGCACAGGACACCGGTCCGGCTAAATGAAAAACTGTTTTTT; CDR3: CASSKAHRTPVRLNEKLFF
size: -; J: TRBJ1-2; D: -; V: TRBV3-1/TRBV3-2; DNA: TGTGCCAGCAGCCAAGATTCCCGCCTCCGGGGAGTATCCGACTATGGCTACACCTTC; CDR3: CASSQDSRLRGVSDYGYTF
size: -; J: TRBJ1-2; D: -; V: TRBV27; DNA: TGTGCCAGCAGCATAAATCAGGGGTACTATGGCTACACCTTC; CDR3: CASSINQGYYGYTF
size: -; J: TRBJ2-4; D: TRBD1; V: TRBV29-1; DNA: TGCAGCCCGCGGACAGGGTCCGTCGGTGTAGACCGAGCTCGATCCAAAAACATTCAGTACTTC; CDR3: CSPRTGSVGVDRARSKNIQYF
size: -; J: TRBJ2-3; D: -; V: TRBV6-5; DNA: TGTGCCAGCAAATCAACGGGTGCAGATACGCAGTATTTT; CDR3: CASKSTGADTQYF
size: -; J: TRBJ1-4; D: -; V: TRBV6-5; DNA: TGTGCCACCATGGGGCAGGACGCTTCTAATGAAAAACTGTTTTTT; CDR3: CATMGQDASNEKLFF
size: -; J: TRBJ2-1; D: TRBD2; V: TRBV14; DNA: TGTGCCAGCAGCCAATTGGGACTAGCGGGGGACAATGAGCAGTTCTTC; CDR3: CASSQLGLAGDNEQFF
size: -; J: TRBJ2-7; D: -; V: TRBV15; DNA: TGTGCCACCAGCAGTTCCAACGGGGAGTACGAGCAGTACTTC; CDR3: CATSSSNGEYEQYF
size: -; J: TRBJ1-4; D: TRBD1; V: TRBV18; DNA: TGTGCCAGCTCACCCGATCATGGACAGGCTGAAAAACTGTTTTTT; CDR3: CASSPDHGQAEKLFF
size: -; J: TRBJ2-7; D: TRBD1; V: TRBV13; DNA: TGTGCCAGCAGCTTATGGGACAGATCCTACGAGCAGTACTTC; CDR3: CASSLWDRSYEQYF
size: -; J: TRBJ2-1; D: TRBD2; V: TRBV15; DNA: TGTGCCACCAGCAGCAAGCTAGCGGGAGGCTACAATGAGCAGTTCTTC; CDR3: CATSSKLAGGYNEQFF
size: -; J: TRBJ2-7; D: TRBD2; V: TRBV6-5; DNA: TGTGCCAGCCGAGGGGCTAGCGGAGACCAGGACTTC; CDR3: CASRGASGDQDF
size: -; J: TRBJ2-6; D: -; V: TRBV6-5; DNA: TGTGCCAGCAACACCAGGGTTGGTGGGGCCAACGTCCTGACTTTC; CDR3: CASNTRVGGANVLTF
size: once; J: TRBJ2-7; D: -; V: TRBV20-1; DNA: TGCAGTGCTCTACTCTACGAGCAGTACTTC; CDR3: CSALLYEQYF
size: -; J: TRBJ2-7; D: -; V: TRBV6-1; DNA: TGTGCCAGCAGTGAATTCAGGAACGAGGGTGAGCAGTACTTC; CDR3: CASSEFRNEGEQYF
size: -; J: TRBJ2-3; D: TRBD2; V: TRBV3-1/TRBV3-2; DNA: TGTGCCAGCAGCCCACTAGCGGGGGGGCAAACAGATACGCAGTATTTT; CDR3: CASSPLAGGQTDTQYF